The rows below give T cell receptor beta chains drawn from one sample of a study of molecular identifiers for immune sequencing clone quantification. MiXCR was run by TCRdb on the PCR reads, yielding one entry per CDR3 protein. This table has some 91,000 distinct CDR3 sequences, around 24% appearing once. The sample comprised naive CD8+ T cells from blood, with Jurkat cell RNA spiked in. The receptor set was obtained from a human donor in good health. Some libraries in this study had Jurkat cell RNA spiked in. CDR3s include the opening cysteine and the closing phenylalanine or tryptophan. A D gene is named only where the DNA matches it firmly. Where a row states a size, it is once, few, many or the class of an expanded clone; other rows omit it.

many TRBJ1-1 - TRBV6-1 CASSENRMNTEAFF TGTGCCAGCAGTGAAAATAGGATGAACACTGAAGCTTTCTTT
- TRBJ2-3 - TRBV4-1 CASSQLQGPDTQYF TGCGCCAGCAGCCAACTCCAGGGTCCAGATACGCAGTATTTT
many TRBJ1-1 - TRBV7-9 CASSPPVGGNTEAFF TGTGCCAGCAGCCCACCCGTTGGGGGAAACACTGAAGCTTTCTTT
many TRBJ2-4 - TRBV19 CATTDWGENIQYF TGTGCCACCACGGACTGGGGCGAAAACATTCAGTACTTC
many TRBJ1-5 TRBD1 TRBV7-9 CASSLGQGSSQPQHF TGTGCCAGCAGCTTAGGACAGGGTAGCTCTCAGCCCCAGCATTTT
many TRBJ2-7 - TRBV11-2 CASSQSSYEQYF TGTGCCAGCAGCCAAAGCTCCTACGAGCAGTACTTC
many TRBJ2-2 - TRBV6-2/TRBV6-3 CASSPRIPGLVETNTGELFF TGTGCCAGCAGTCCCAGAATACCGGGACTCGTAGAGACGAACACCGGGGAGCTGTTTTTT
- TRBJ2-1 TRBD1 TRBV7-2 CASSSRGQGLADNEQFF TGTGCCAGCAGCTCCAGGGGGCAGGGGCTGGCCGACAATGAGCAGTTCTTC
- TRBJ2-7 - TRBV4-1 CASSQARGTYEQYF TGCGCCAGCAGCCAAGCCAGGGGAACCTACGAGCAGTACTTC
many TRBJ2-5 - TRBV6-1 CASSSPYSEGQLRETQYF TGTGCCAGCAGTAGCCCCTATAGTGAAGGCCAACTACGCGAGACCCAGTACTTC
many TRBJ2-3 - TRBV18 CASSPLLGPTSIDTQYF TGTGCCAGCTCACCACTCCTAGGACCCACGAGTATCGATACGCAGTATTTT
- TRBJ2-6 - TRBV27 CASSLSIGSGANVLTF TGTGCCAGCAGTTTATCGATCGGCTCTGGGGCCAACGTCCTGACTTTC
- TRBJ2-3 - TRBV12-5 CASGAGDTQYF TGTGCTAGTGGTGCCGGGGATACGCAGTATTTT
- TRBJ2-2 TRBD1 TRBV4-3 CASSQGTGKGELFF TGCGCCAGCAGCCAAGGGACAGGGAAAGGGGAGCTGTTTTTT
many TRBJ2-7 - TRBV20-1 CSARGPLAGPFEQYF TGCAGTGCTAGGGGACCACTCGCGGGACCCTTTGAGCAGTACTTC
many TRBJ2-7 - TRBV6-5 CASSYGPLGTYEQYF TGTGCCAGCAGTTACGGACCCTTGGGAACCTACGAGCAGTACTTC
many TRBJ1-5 - TRBV4-2 CASSPTKGPASEPQHF TGTGCCAGCAGCCCTACCAAGGGGCCTGCTAGTGAGCCCCAGCATTTT
few TRBJ2-1 - TRBV30 CAWSVENPRYNEQFF TGTGCCTGGAGTGTGGAGAATCCTAGATACAATGAGCAGTTCTTC
many TRBJ2-3 TRBD2 TRBV6-2/TRBV6-3 CASRSRTGTSGIFTDTQYF TGTGCCAGCAGATCACGGACCGGGACTAGCGGGATCTTCACAGATACGCAGTATTTT
- TRBJ2-1 TRBD2 TRBV19 CACSGTSSYNEQFF TGTGCCTGCAGCGGGACCAGCTCCTACAATGAGCAGTTCTTC
- TRBJ2-7 TRBD1 TRBV20-1 CSARGLGTQGAVYEQYF TGCAGTGCTAGAGGTCTGGGGACCCAGGGGGCTGTCTACGAGCAGTACTTC
many TRBJ1-2 - TRBV7-9 CASGRGTVNYGYTF TGTGCCAGCGGGAGGGGAACAGTTAACTATGGCTACACCTTC
few TRBJ2-7 TRBD2 TRBV5-6 CASERLAGGSPYEQYF TGTGCCAGCGAAAGACTAGCGGGAGGGTCCCCCTACGAGCAGTACTTC
- TRBJ2-1 TRBD2 TRBV4-3 CASSQDGTNNEQFF TGCGCCAGCAGCCAAGACGGGACTAACAATGAGCAGTTCTTC
- TRBJ2-7 TRBD1 TRBV12-3/TRBV12-4 CASSLTGQYYAQYF TGTGCCAGCAGTCTAACGGGACAGTACTACGCGCAGTACTTC
- TRBJ1-5 TRBD1 TRBV3-1 CASSLGRGLRQPQHF TGTGCCAGCAGCTTAGGCAGGGGGCTCCGGCAGCCCCAGCATTTT